The 24 T cell receptor beta chains listed next were all sequenced from one sample in a study of OX40 agonist ivuxolimab in advanced cancers. Generated by immunoSEQ multiplex PCR, the TCRdb table keeps only in-frame clones and is missing some. Of tens of thousands of clones in the sample, about four fifths were seen once. The sequenced sample was CD4+ or CD8+ T cells sorted from blood, obtained in a trial of the OX40 agonist ivuxolimab. Receptors were obtained from an adult with an advanced solid tumor such as melanoma, head and neck, liver or kidney cancer.

J is TRBJ1-1 and V is TRBV27, with 7 bases fitting TRBD1. In germline, CDR1 is MNHEY, CDR2 SMNVEV (reference sequence). CDR3 length: 14 residues. Trimming cost V 5 bases and J 3 bases; bases outside gene matches: 6. CDR3 in amino acids: CASSPGQTYTEAFF. The CDR3 region has the DNA TGTGCCAGCAGTCCGGGACAGACTTACACTGAAGCTTTCTTT.

V and J are TRBV28 and TRBJ2-3; D remains unclear. V was clipped by 4 bases and J by 6 bases, with 8 bases between them. The germline CDR1 and CDR2 sequences are MDHEN and SYDVKM. The CDR3 spans 12 residues. The CDR3 reads CASSSWDDTQYF. The CDR3 coding sequence is TGTGCCAGCAGTTCCTGGGATGATACGCAGTATTTT.

The chain couples TRBV29-1 to TRBJ2-7; 11 bases are a match to TRBD1. The CDR3 is made up of 12 amino acids. J gave up 6 bases and V 7 bases, and 5 bases lay outside the gene matches. The germline V gene encodes CDR1 SQVTM and CDR2 ANQGSEA. This CDR3 reads CSGIGTGGEQYF. The DNA for the CDR3 is TGCAGCGGGATAGGGACAGGGGGCGAGCAGTACTTC.

V is TRBV28 and J is TRBJ1-5; D uncertain. V lost 6 bases, J lost 7 bases, and 13 bases lay in between. The CDR3 runs 13 residues. Germline V lookup: CDR1 MDHEN, CDR2 SYDVKM. The CDR3 sequence: CASSDSGNQPQHF. The CDR3, as DNA: TGTGCCAGCAGCGATTCAGGAAACCAGCCCCAGCATTTT.

The rearrangement uses TRBV9 and TRBJ1-1; no clear D gene. V lost 3 bases to trimming and J lost 0 bases, with 9 bases between them. This CDR3 is built from 14 residues. In germline, CDR1 is SGDLS, CDR2 YYNGEE. The CDR3 sequence: CASSEWTVNTEAFF. In nucleotides, the CDR3 is TGTGCCAGCAGCGAGTGGACGGTGAACACTGAAGCTTTCTTT.

The sample holds a few counts of this clone. The chain has TRBV4-3 and TRBJ2-5; tentative D call: TRBD2 (5 bases). Germline-derived CDR1 and CDR2 are LGHNA and YSLEER. Trimming removed 1 base at V and 3 bases at J, with 6 bases between. This CDR3 has 13 residues. For the CDR3, the DNA is TGCGCCAGCAGCCAAGTACTAGAAGAGACCCAGTACTTC. Amino acids: CASSQVLEETQYF.

This clone has only a few counts. The junction and the germline gene differ at one end; a read error may be behind it. The chain has TRBV4-1 and TRBJ1-1; D gene unclear. The V gene's germline CDR1 is MGHRA and CDR2 YSYEKL. CDR3 length: 14 residues. CDR3 amino acids: CASSQGVLNTEAFF. CDR3 DNA: TGCGCCAGCAGCCAAGGCGTGTTGAATACTGAAGCTTTCTTT.

The chain recombines TRBV10-3 with TRBJ2-1; unclear D gene. Looked up from germline, CDR1 is ENHRY and CDR2 is SYGVKD. The length of the CDR3 is 16 residues. The V gene lost 0 bases and the J gene lost 0 bases, with 9 bases spanning the gap. CDR3 loop: CAISESGTSSYNEQFF. DNA for the CDR3: TGTGCCATCAGTGAGTCCGGCACCAGCTCCTACAATGAGCAGTTCTTC.

CDR3 nucleotide sequence: TGCGCCAGCAGCTTGGTGAGTGAGGAGACCCAGTACTTC. Translated: CASSLVSEETQYF. This chain uses TRBV5-1 with TRBJ2-5; unclear D gene. The germline CDR1 and CDR2 sequences are SGHRS and YFSETQ. Trimming left V 0 bases short and J 5 bases short, with 8 bases between. This CDR3 spans 13 amino acids.

This clone was picked up a small number of times. This chain joins TRBV19 and TRBJ1-2, with D possibly matching TRBD1 (5 bases). This CDR3 spans 14 amino acids. CDR1 is LNHDA, CDR2 SQIVND, per germline (reference sequence). V lost 6 bases to trimming and J lost 4 bases, with 15 bases between them. This chain's CDR3 is CASSIGASAYGYTF. CDR3 nucleotides: TGTGCCAGTAGCATCGGGGCTTCTGCCTATGGCTACACCTTC.

This clone has only a few counts. The gene calls are TRBV7-6 and TRBJ2-1; D not certain. Trimming took 1 base from V and 0 from J, leaving 10 bases between them. This CDR3 spans 16 amino acids. CDR1 and CDR2 from the germline V gene are SGHVS and FNYEAQ. In DNA form, the CDR3 reads TGTGCCAGCAGCTTAGAGGACGTGAGCTCCTACAATGAGCAGTTCTTC. Translation gives CASSLEDVSSYNEQFF.

The J gene is TRBJ2-4, the V gene TRBV28; D possibly corresponds to TRBD2 (6 bases). The CDR3 runs 13 residues. The germline V gene encodes CDR1 MDHEN and CDR2 SYDVKM. V was cut by 6 bases and J by 6 bases, with 12 bases left in between. This CDR3 is CASREGSLNIQYF. The CDR3, as DNA: TGTGCCAGCAGGGAGGGGTCGCTAAACATTCAGTACTTC.

The chain is built from TRBV2 and TRBJ1-5, with TRBD1 matching over 9 bases. The ends lost 6 bases at V and 8 bases at J; junction bases unmatched: 5. CDR1 and CDR2 from the germline V gene are SNHLY and FYNNEI. There are 13 residues in the CDR3. The CDR3 sequence: CASRDRGREPQHF. The CDR3 region has the DNA TGTGCCAGCAGGGACAGGGGACGAGAGCCCCAGCATTTT.

The J gene is TRBJ2-2, the V gene TRBV4-3; D possibly corresponds to TRBD2 (6 bases). With 1 base removed from V and 6 bases from J, the gap between germline ends came to 18 bases. The V gene's germline CDR1 is LGHNA and CDR2 YSLEER. CDR3 length equals 17 residues. CDR3 protein: CASSQGWAREESGELFF. In DNA form, the CDR3 reads TGCGCCAGCAGCCAAGGGTGGGCCAGGGAGGAATCCGGGGAGCTGTTTTTT.

The J gene is TRBJ2-1, the V gene TRBV27, with 7 bases that match TRBD2. With 0 bases clipped from V and 4 bases from J, the junction kept 3 bases outside the gene matches. The CDR3 contains 15 residues. Germline V gene data show CDR1 as MNHEY and CDR2 as SMNVEV (reference sequence). CDR3 bases: TGTGCCAGCAGTTTATCGGCTAGCGGTTACAATGAGCAGTTCTTC. Translated: CASSLSASGYNEQFF.

The V call is TRBV5-4, the J call TRBJ2-3; 7 nucleotides line up with TRBD1. Germline loops: CDR1 SGHNT, CDR2 YYREEE (reference sequence). The CDR3 runs 15 residues. V lost 4 bases, J lost 2 bases, and 7 bases stayed unmatched. The CDR3 region has the DNA TGTGCCAGCAGCCGAGGGACAGATCCCACAGATACGCAGTATTTT. The encoded protein is CASSRGTDPTDTQYF. The full variable domain, in which reference TRBV5-4 and TRBJ2-3 provide the parts outside the CDR3, is ETGVTQSPTHLIKTRGQQVTLRCSSQSGHNTVSWYQQALGQGPQFIFQYYREEENGRGNFPPRFSGLQFPNYSSELNVNALELDDSALYLCASSRGTDPTDTQYFGPGTRLTVL.

The chain joins TRBV6-5 to TRBJ1-1, with D possibly matching TRBD1 (5 bases). V was pared by 7 bases and J by 2 bases, with 11 bases between. Looked up from germline, CDR1 is MNHEY and CDR2 is SVGAGI. The CDR3 runs 13 residues. CDR3 region: CASMAGTNTEAFF. As DNA, the CDR3 is TGTGCCAGCATGGCGGGGACTAACACTGAAGCTTTCTTT.

The V call is TRBV27, the J call TRBJ2-1; the D gene is possibly TRBD2 (6 bases). The CDR3 consists of 15 residues. Germline assignment: CDR1 MNHEY and CDR2 SMNVEV (reference sequence). Trimming removed 8 bases at V and 6 bases at J, with 20 bases between. The chain's CDR3 is CASRVGGMVPNEQFF. In DNA, the CDR3 is TGTGCCAGCCGGGTCGGCGGGATGGTCCCCAATGAGCAGTTCTTC.

This chain joins TRBV27 and TRBJ2-7, with 8 bases lining up with TRBD1. This CDR3 region has 16 residues. Germline lookup yields CDR1 MNHEY and CDR2 SMNVEV (reference sequence). The J segment lost 2 bases and the V segment lost 0 bases, leaving 6 bases of the junction unmatched. As DNA, the CDR3 is TGTGCCAGCAGTTTATCGGCCGGGACAGGCACCTACGAGCAGTACTTC. This gives the protein CASSLSAGTGTYEQYF.

The V call is TRBV7-3, the J call TRBJ2-7, with D unclear. CDR3 length: 11 amino acids. Germline assignment: CDR1 SGHTA and CDR2 FQGTGA. Between the trimmed V and J ends, which lost 5 bases and 3 bases, there was a span of 5 bases. In nucleotides, the CDR3 is TGTGCCAGCAGCCCTCTCTACGAGCAGTACTTC. Protein product: CASSPLYEQYF.

V is TRBV18 and J is TRBJ2-5; D tentatively fits TRBD1 or TRBD2 (5 bases each). The ends were cut back, 6 bases at V and 5 bases at J, with 16 bases in the middle. The CDR3 runs 14 residues. Germline V gene lookup returns CDR1 KGHSH and CDR2 LQKENI. The CDR3 loop reads CASSGFEGQETQYF. The CDR3 DNA reads as TGTGCCAGCTCTGGGTTTGAGGGGCAGGAGACCCAGTACTTC.

The chain combines TRBV19 with TRBJ2-1, with no clear D. The germline gives CDR1 LNHDA, CDR2 SQIVND (reference sequence). The CDR3 contains 16 residues. V was pared by 0 bases and J by 0 bases, with 9 bases between. The CDR3 region has the DNA TGTGCCAGTAGTATAGAGAGGATGAGCTCCTACAATGAGCAGTTCTTC. Translated, it gives CASSIERMSSYNEQFF.

This clone occurred a few times. Other DNA sequences in this specimen translate into the identical CDR3. The V gene is TRBV4-1, the J gene TRBJ2-2; D unresolved. V was pared by 4 bases and J by 7 bases, with 4 bases between. Germline assignment: CDR1 MGHRA and CDR2 YSYEKL. The CDR3 totals 11 residues. The CDR3 region has the DNA TGCGCCAGCAGCCCCGGCGGGGAGCTGTTTTTT. Translation gives CASSPGGELFF.

In its sample, this clone was seen once. This sequence joins TRBV6-5 and TRBJ2-2; maybe TRBD2 (6 bases). Germline CDR1 MNHEY, CDR2 SVGAGI. This CDR3 comprises 15 residues. Between the trimmed V and J ends, which lost 4 bases and 4 bases, there was a span of 13 bases. This CDR3 reads CASSSAGSSTGELFF. DNA of the CDR3: TGTGCCAGCAGTTCGGCGGGGTCATCCACCGGGGAGCTGTTTTTT.